The TCR beta chain described here comes from a study of T-cell reconstitution after alpha-beta-depleted transplantation in children. Library preparation (for TCRbeta) was performed with unique molecular identifiers. One entry per CDR3 protein results from TCRdb running MiXCR on the PCR reads. The top ten clones hold approximately 1.1% of a sample with hundreds of thousands of distinct CDR3 sequences, over 15% of them seen once. This clonotype was observed many times. The CDR3 is 15 residues long. The germline V gene encodes CDR1 SQVTM and CDR2 ANQGSEA. V dropped 4 bases and J dropped 1; count of bases not matched to a gene: 4.

The J gene is TRBJ2-1, the V gene TRBV29-1; the match to TRBD2 covers 10 bases. This sequence was found in a human donor who donated a stem cell graft to a child with acute myeloid leukemia. Here the sequenced sample was PBMCs from the stem cell graft donor, taken from the stem cell graft. CDR3 coding DNA: TGCAGCGTTGTGGAGCGGGGGGGATCCTACAATGAGCAGTTCTTC. Protein: CSVVERGGSYNEQFF.